These 13 T cell receptor beta chains were all obtained from the same sample, sequenced in a study of T cell responses to AZD1222 COVID-19 vaccine. The repertoire was sequenced with immunoSEQ multiplex PCR; TCRdb's copy has only in-frame clones and lacks some. The data show some 100,000 clones, more than 70% seen once. The sample consisted of peripheral blood, taken 28 days after the second AZD1222 dose. The receptor source for this set is an adult who received the AZD1222 COVID-19 vaccine.

The chain uses TRBV14 and TRBJ1-4, with a possible D match to TRBD1 (5 bases). Germline values: CDR1 SGHDN, CDR2 FVKESK. V was pared by 4 bases and J by 8 bases, with 8 bases between. The CDR3 runs 12 residues. In nucleotides, the CDR3 is TGTGCCAGCAGCCCCAAGGGGGAAAAACTGTTTTTT. Protein sequence: CASSPKGEKLFF.

In this sample, this clone turned up a few times. V usage is TRBV5-1 and J usage is TRBJ2-1; 11 bases fit TRBD1. V trimming: 3 bases; J trimming: 3 bases; junction bases outside the gene matches: 5. The CDR3 extends over 16 amino acids. Germline V lookup: CDR1 SGHRS, CDR2 YFSETQ. In DNA, the CDR3 is TGCGCCAGCAGCTCCGAAGGGACAGGGGGCTACAATGAGCAGTTCTTC. This sequence encodes CASSSEGTGGYNEQFF.

This sequence joins TRBV5-8 and TRBJ1-2; TRBD1 is a possible D gene (5 bases). The V gene lost 0 bases and the J gene lost 6 bases, with 9 bases spanning the gap. The CDR3 sequence is 13 residues long. Germline lookup yields CDR1 SGHTS and CDR2 YDEGEE. The CDR3 DNA sequence: TGTGCCAGCAGCTTGGATTGGGACGATGGCTACACCTTC. It yields the protein CASSLDWDDGYTF. Drawing the rest from reference TRBV5-8 and TRBJ1-2, the complete variable domain is EAGVTQSPTHLIKTRGQQATLRCSPISGHTSVYWYQQALGLGLQFLLWYDEGEERNRGNFPPRFSGRQFPNYSSELNVNALELEDSALYLCASSLDWDDGYTFGSGTRLTVV.

CDR3 nucleotide sequence: TGTGCCTGTACCCGGGACAGGGGCGAAAAACTGTTTTTT. Translation: CACTRDRGEKLFF. The gene calls are TRBV30 and TRBJ1-4; TRBD1 aligns across 10 bases. Germline CDR1 reads GTSNPN; CDR2 reads SVGIG (reference sequence). The CDR3 is made up of 13 amino acids. Losses at the gene ends were 6 bases for V and 8 bases for J; bases not matched to a gene: 6.

This clone came up once. This chain connects TRBV2 to TRBJ2-5; 10 bases fit TRBD2. The germline V gene encodes CDR1 SNHLY and CDR2 FYNNEI. The V gene end was trimmed by 8 bases and the J gene end by 4 bases; junction bases not matched to a gene: 10. The CDR3 covers 15 residues. Here the CDR3 DNA reads TGTGCCAGCGTTCTACCCTCTAGCGGGAGAGAGACCCAGTACTTC. Translated, it gives CASVLPSSGRETQYF.

The rearrangement joins TRBV4-2 to TRBJ1-4; 7 bases match TRBD1. The J segment lost 5 bases and the V segment lost 2 bases, leaving 5 bases of the junction unmatched. CDR3 length: 15 residues. Germline lookup yields CDR1 LGHNA and CDR2 YNFKEQ. CDR3 loop: CASSQTGDVNEKLFF. CDR3 coding DNA: TGTGCCAGCAGCCAAACAGGGGACGTCAATGAAAAACTGTTTTTT.

In this sample, this clone turned up a few times. The chain has TRBV10-3 and TRBJ2-7, with D maybe TRBD2 (6 bases). CDR1 ENHRY and CDR2 SYGVKD come from the germline V gene. The CDR3 is made up of 13 amino acids. V was cut by 8 bases and J by 0 bases, with 11 bases left in between. CDR3 sequence: CAIGRDSSYEQYF. For the CDR3, the DNA is TGTGCCATCGGTCGGGACTCCTCCTACGAGCAGTACTTC.

This clone has just one count. The rearrangement links TRBV6-2 or TRBV6-3 to TRBJ2-1, with 7 bases that match TRBD2. This CDR3 contains 16 residues. V lost 2 bases and J lost 4; bases outside the gene matches: 8. The germline V gene encodes CDR1 MNHEY and CDR2 SVGEGT. CDR3 DNA: TGTGCCAGCAGTTACACGCGGGAGTCCCGATACAATGAGCAGTTCTTC. Translating gives CASSYTRESRYNEQFF.

V and J are TRBV15 and TRBJ2-7; 9 bases line up with TRBD1. This CDR3 is built from 16 residues. CDR1 is LNHNV, CDR2 YYDKDF, per germline (reference sequence). The J segment lost 2 bases and the V segment lost 3 bases, leaving 8 bases of the junction unmatched. The CDR3 bases are TGTGCCACCAGCAGGGTTTCCGGGACAGGGACCTACGAGCAGTACTTC. This translates into CATSRVSGTGTYEQYF.

This clone was seen only once. The V and J genes are TRBV28 and TRBJ2-2; 10 bases fit TRBD2. Per germline, CDR1 MDHEN and CDR2 SYDVKM. This CDR3 has 15 amino acids. V gave up 6 bases and J gave up 5 bases; unmatched junction bases: 6. The CDR3 DNA reads TGTGCCAGCAGCCCCGGGACTAGCGAAACCGGGGAGCTGTTTTTT. Protein product: CASSPGTSETGELFF.

This clone was detected a few times. This rearrangement joins TRBV6-5 to TRBJ2-7; no definite D call. Germline V lookup: CDR1 MNHEY, CDR2 SVGAGI. Deletions cut 0 bases from V and 0 bases from J, with 12 bases between. The CDR3 has 16 amino acids. The CDR3 spells CASSYSKQSSSYEQYF. The DNA of the CDR3 is TGTGCCAGCAGTTACTCGAAACAGTCCTCCTCCTACGAGCAGTACTTC.

The CDR3 sequence: CASSLDHFEAFF. CDR3 nucleotide sequence: TGTGCCAGCAGCTTGGATCACTTTGAAGCTTTCTTT. The chain has TRBV5-8 and TRBJ1-1; no clear D gene. This CDR3 contains 12 residues. V shed 0 bases and J shed 7 bases, with 7 bases lying between them. The germline CDR1 and CDR2 sequences are SGHTS and YDEGEE.

The rearrangement links TRBV19 to TRBJ2-2; TRBD1 matches 8 bases. The V gene end was trimmed by 6 bases and the J gene end by 0 bases; junction bases not matched to a gene: 6. This CDR3 has 16 amino acids. Germline CDR1 is LNHDA and CDR2 is SQIVND (reference sequence). The CDR3 DNA reads TGTGCCAGTAGGGAAGGACAGGGCGCGAACACCGGGGAGCTGTTTTTT. It encodes CASREGQGANTGELFF.